The 5 T cell receptor beta chains reported below all come from one sample, sequenced in a study of blood T cell repertoires in COVID-19. Sequencing was performed with immunoSEQ multiplex PCR; in TCRdb, only in-frame clones are kept and a portion is missing. The sample has some 80,000 clones, roughly nine tenths seen once. Sequencing used peripheral blood. Receptors originate from a human donor in a cohort sampled during active COVID-19.

V and J are TRBV15 and TRBJ2-7, with D unclear. Germline V gives CDR1 LNHNV, CDR2 YYDKDF (reference sequence). Trimming shortened V by 4 bases and J by 0 bases, and 13 bases separated the two germline ends. The CDR3 length is 15 residues. The CDR3 here is CATSTEHVTSYEQYF. The CDR3 bases are TGTGCCACCAGCACCGAGCACGTAACCTCCTACGAGCAGTACTTC.

V is TRBV30 and J is TRBJ1-3; TRBD1 is a possible D gene (5 bases). Germline V gene lookup returns CDR1 GTSNPN and CDR2 SVGIG (reference sequence). This CDR3 has 14 amino acids. Trimming removed 0 bases from V and 4 bases from J, with 10 bases in between. The CDR3 bases are TGTGCCTGGAGTGTACGCAGGGAAGGAAACACCATATATTTT. Protein: CAWSVRREGNTIYF.

The chain couples TRBV7-9 to TRBJ2-7; D remains unclear. The CDR3 contains 14 residues. The germline V and J ends were trimmed by 2 bases and 0 bases, with 8 bases remaining between them. Germline CDR1 SEHNR, CDR2 FQNEAQ (reference sequence). The CDR3 loop reads CASSLSGSSYEQYF. CDR3 sequence (DNA): TGTGCCAGCAGCTTAAGTGGCAGCTCCTACGAGCAGTACTTC.

This clone was counted a single time. J is TRBJ2-2 and V is TRBV6-6, with 9 bases fitting TRBD2. Germline V lookup: CDR1 MNHNY, CDR2 SVGAGI (reference sequence). V lost 9 bases to trimming and J lost 1 base; unmatched junction nucleotides: 9. This CDR3 region has 16 residues. In nucleotides, the CDR3 is TGTGCCAGTCGAACCTTAGCGGGAGTGAACACCGGGGAGCTGTTTTTT. Translation: CASRTLAGVNTGELFF.

This sequence joins TRBV5-1 and TRBJ2-1; 13 bases are a match to TRBD2. CDR3 length: 15 residues. CDR1 and CDR2 from the germline V gene are SGHRS and YFSETQ. V gave up 2 bases and J gave up 6 bases; unmatched junction bases: 2. The CDR3 region is CASSFRTSGSNEQFF. CDR3 in DNA: TGCGCCAGCAGCTTTAGGACTAGCGGGAGCAATGAGCAGTTCTTC. The full variable domain, with the rest looked up from reference TRBV5-1 and TRBJ2-1, is KAGVTQTPRYLIKTRGQQVTLSCSPISGHRSVSWYQQTPGQGLQFLFEYFSETQRNKGNFPGRFSGRQFSNSRSEMNVSTLELGDSALYLCASSFRTSGSNEQFFGPGTRLTVL.